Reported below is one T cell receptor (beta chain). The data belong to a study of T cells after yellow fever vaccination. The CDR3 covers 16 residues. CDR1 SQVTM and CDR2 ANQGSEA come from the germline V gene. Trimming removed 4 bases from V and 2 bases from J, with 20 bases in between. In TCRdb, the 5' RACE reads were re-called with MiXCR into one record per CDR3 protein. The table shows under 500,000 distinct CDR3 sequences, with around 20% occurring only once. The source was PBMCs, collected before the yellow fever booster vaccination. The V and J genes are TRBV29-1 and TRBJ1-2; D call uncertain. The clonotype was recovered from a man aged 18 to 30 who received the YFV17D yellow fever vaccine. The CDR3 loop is CSVAILRWSGNYGYTF. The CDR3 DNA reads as TGCAGCGTTGCAATTCTGAGGTGGTCGGGAAACTATGGCTACACCTTC.